This T cell receptor beta chain was recorded in a study of T cell responses to AZD1222 COVID-19 vaccine. Background on the study: Analysis merged second doses at about 4 or about 12 weeks. Study results and limitations: Following two doses of AZD1222, Spike-specific TCR breadth and depth rose.

Method: immunoSEQ multiplex PCR; TCRdb's copy keeps in-frame clones and lacks some. Seen here are 90,000 to 100,000 clones, approximately 90% observed once, and the top ten hold 6.5% to 8%. As regards this clone: As yet, its antigen is unknown.

Germline V gene sequence: CDR1 SGHRS, CDR2 YFSETQ. The CDR3 is 15 residues long. V dropped 4 bases and J dropped 7; count of bases not matched to a gene: 5. This sequence joins TRBV5-1 and TRBJ1-6; 10 positions match TRBD1. The sample consisted of peripheral blood, taken on day 0 of AZD1222 vaccination. The TCR comes from an adult in good health. The CDR3 loop reads CASSPGTGDNSPLHF. In nucleotides, the CDR3 is TGCGCCAGCAGCCCCGGGACAGGGGACAATTCACCCCTCCACTTT.